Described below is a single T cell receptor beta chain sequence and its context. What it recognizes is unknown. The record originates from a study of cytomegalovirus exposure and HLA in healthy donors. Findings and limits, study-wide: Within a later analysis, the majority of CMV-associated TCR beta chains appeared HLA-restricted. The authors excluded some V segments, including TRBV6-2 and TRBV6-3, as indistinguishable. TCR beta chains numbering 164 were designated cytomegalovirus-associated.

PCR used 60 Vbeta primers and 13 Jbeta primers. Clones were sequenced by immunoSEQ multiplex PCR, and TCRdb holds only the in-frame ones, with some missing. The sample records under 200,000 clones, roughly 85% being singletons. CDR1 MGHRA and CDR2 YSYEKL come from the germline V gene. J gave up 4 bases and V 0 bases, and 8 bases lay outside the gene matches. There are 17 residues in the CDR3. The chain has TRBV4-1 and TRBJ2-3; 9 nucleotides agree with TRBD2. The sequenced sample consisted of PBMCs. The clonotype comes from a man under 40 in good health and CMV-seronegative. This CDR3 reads CASSQDGGSGSADTQYF. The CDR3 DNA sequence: TGCGCCAGCAGCCAAGATGGTGGTAGCGGGAGCGCAGATACGCAGTATTTT.